This is a list of T cell receptor beta chains from one sample in a study of T cell clonotyping in hematopoietic cell transplantation. Sequencing used immunoSEQ multiplex PCR; TCRdb keeps in-frame clones, though not all of them. Of about 18,000 clones in the sample, about nine tenths were seen once. Material: peripheral blood mononuclear cells. The receptors were sampled from a man aged 35 to 55 in good health. Some clones in this sample may be carry-over from other donors' samples. Both conserved end residues are part of each CDR3. The D gene is left open where the match is weak. Expanded clones get a size class; other rows say once, few or many, or leave the size out.

>.|TRBJ2-3|.|TRBV19
CASALGGTSTDTQYF
TGTGCCAGTGCCCTAGGCGGAACTAGCACAGATACGCAGTATTTT
>.|TRBJ2-3|TRBD1|TRBV2
CASTTGQGADTQYF
TGTGCCAGCACGACGGGACAGGGGGCAGATACGCAGTATTTT
>.|TRBJ2-1|TRBD2|TRBV29-1
CSVEGTRSGSSYNEQFF
TGCAGCGTTGAAGGGACTAGAAGTGGGAGCTCCTACAATGAGCAGTTCTTC
>.|TRBJ1-1|.|TRBV7-9
CASSLARTVMNTEAFF
TGTGCCAGCAGCTTGGCCCGGACGGTTATGAACACTGAAGCTTTCTTT
>.|TRBJ1-6|.|TRBV5-5
CASSAGHRSSYNSPLHF
TGTGCCAGCAGCGCGGGCCACAGGAGCTCCTATAATTCACCCCTCCACTTT
>.|TRBJ1-1|.|TRBV10-3
CAISEDRSVTEAFF
TGTGCCATCAGTGAAGACAGGAGTGTCACTGAAGCTTTCTTT
>.|TRBJ2-6|.|TRBV5-6
CASTFFSGANVLTF
TGTGCCAGCACGTTTTTCTCTGGGGCCAACGTCCTGACTTTC
>.|TRBJ2-7|.|TRBV7-9
CASSPRVGEQYF
TGTGCCAGCAGCCCAAGGGTTGGGGAGCAGTACTTC
>.|TRBJ2-2|.|TRBV6-4
CASSDREAGELFF
TGTGCCAGCAGTGACAGGGAGGCCGGGGAGCTGTTTTTT
>.|TRBJ1-6|.|TRBV25-1
CASSEYKGNSPLHF
TGTGCCAGCAGTGAATATAAAGGGAATTCACCCCTCCACTTT
>.|TRBJ2-1|TRBD2|TRBV11-2
CASSLGASGRFNEQFF
TGTGCCAGCAGCTTAGGGGCTAGCGGGAGGTTCAATGAGCAGTTCTTC
>.|TRBJ2-7|TRBD2|TRBV30
CAWSPGLPPYEQYF
TGTGCCTGGAGTCCGGGACTACCGCCCTACGAGCAGTACTTC
>.|TRBJ2-2|.|TRBV29-1
CSVRRGSVTGELFF
TGCAGCGTGAGGAGGGGGAGCGTCACCGGGGAGCTGTTTTTT
>once|TRBJ2-3|.|TRBV2
CASTEGGTDTQYF
TGTGCCAGCACCGAGGGGGGGACAGATACGCAGTATTTT
>.|TRBJ2-1|TRBD1|TRBV7-9
CASSEGQMYNEQFF
TGTGCCAGCAGCGAGGGACAGATGTACAATGAGCAGTTCTTC
>.|TRBJ2-3|TRBD2|TRBV7-8
CASSPGAGGDTQYF
TGTGCCAGCAGCCCAGGGGCGGGGGGAGATACGCAGTATTTT
>.|TRBJ2-7|.|TRBV27
CASSQPGPPWEQYF
TGTGCCAGCAGCCAACCGGGACCCCCCTGGGAGCAGTACTTC
>.|TRBJ2-1|TRBD2|TRBV9
CASSVEAGYGNEQFF
TGTGCCAGCAGCGTAGAAGCGGGATACGGCAATGAGCAGTTCTTC
>.|TRBJ2-1|.|TRBV29-1
CSVEDLPFPSYNEQFF
TGCAGCGTTGAAGATTTGCCTTTTCCCTCCTACAATGAGCAGTTCTTC